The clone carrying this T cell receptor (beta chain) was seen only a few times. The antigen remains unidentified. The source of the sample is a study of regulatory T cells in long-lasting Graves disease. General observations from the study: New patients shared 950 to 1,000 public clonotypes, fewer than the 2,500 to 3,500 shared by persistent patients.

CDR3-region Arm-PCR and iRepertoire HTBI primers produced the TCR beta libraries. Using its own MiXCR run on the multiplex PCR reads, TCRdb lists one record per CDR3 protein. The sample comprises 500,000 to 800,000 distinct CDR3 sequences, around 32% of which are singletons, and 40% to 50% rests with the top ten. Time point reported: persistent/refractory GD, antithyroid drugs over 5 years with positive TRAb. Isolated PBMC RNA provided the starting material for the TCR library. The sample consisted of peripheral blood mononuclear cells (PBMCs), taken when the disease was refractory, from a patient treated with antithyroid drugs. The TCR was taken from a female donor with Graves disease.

The chain's CDR3 is CASSTGTFYGYTF. The CDR3, as DNA: TGTGCCAGCAGTACCGGGACTTTCTATGGCTACACCTTC. The rearrangement uses TRBV2 and TRBJ1-2; TRBD1 might be the D (5 bases). The CDR3 is 13 residues long. Trimming removed 5 bases at V and 4 bases at J, with 11 bases between. The germline V gene encodes CDR1 SNHLY and CDR2 FYNNEI.